Listed here are 13 T cell receptor beta chains from one sample, sequenced in a study of T cells in Graves' hyperthyroidism and ophthalmopathy. TCR beta CDR3 regions were amplified from RNA transcripts. HTBI primers were the set used in a first-round RT-PCR of the TCR CDR3. Via MiXCR, TCRdb re-called the multiplex PCR reads, giving one row per CDR3 protein. The sample gives more than 450,000 distinct CDR3 sequences, less than 15% of which show up once; about 15% is in the top ten. The sample consisted of blood. The receptors here all came from a woman in her 40s with Graves' hyperthyroidism.

This clonotype occurred many times. This sequence joins TRBV20-1 and TRBJ2-7; 13 nucleotides match TRBD2. The germline V gene has CDR1 DFQATT and CDR2 SNEGSKA (reference sequence). CDR3 size: 14 residues. V was clipped by 3 bases and J by 3 bases; unmatched bases: 2. The CDR3, as DNA: TGCAGTGCTAGGGGACTAGCGGGGATCTACGAGCAGTACTTC. Amino acid sequence: CSARGLAGIYEQYF.

This clonotype has a count of ten or more. The gene calls are TRBV7-8 and TRBJ2-1; D possibly corresponds to TRBD2 (7 bases). The CDR3 is 16 residues long. V shed 5 bases and J shed 3 bases, with 17 bases lying between them. Germline loops: CDR1 SGHVS, CDR2 FQNEAQ. CDR3 sequence (DNA): TGTGCCAGCAGCCCCCTGGGGGGCGGGAGCTACAATGAGCAGTTCTTC. Translation: CASSPLGGGSYNEQFF. The entire variable domain, with the rest obtained from reference TRBV7-8 and TRBJ2-1, is as follows: GAGVSQSPRYKVAKRGQDVALRCDPISGHVSLFWYQQALGQGPEFLTYFQNEAQLDKSGLPSDRFFAERPEGSVSTLKIQRTQQEDSAVYLCASSPLGGGSYNEQFFGPGTRLTVL.

In this sample, this clonotype turned up many times. This rearrangement joins TRBV20-1 to TRBJ1-5; tentative D call: TRBD1 (6 bases). This CDR3 has 14 amino acids. V was pared by 4 bases and J by 2 bases, with 12 bases between. Germline assignment: CDR1 DFQATT and CDR2 SNEGSKA (reference sequence). The CDR3 reads CSAILRGGNQPQHF. In DNA form, the CDR3 reads TGCAGTGCTATCCTAAGGGGGGGCAATCAGCCCCAGCATTTT.

This clonotype was seen a few times. The chain is built from TRBV6-6 and TRBJ1-1, with 8 nucleotides matching TRBD1. CDR3 size: 17 residues. Per the germline V gene, CDR1 is MNHNY and CDR2 is SVGAGI (reference sequence). V shed 0 bases and J 3 bases; nucleotides not matched to a gene: 9. The CDR3 sequence: CASSYSTGGKSDTEAFF. The CDR3 DNA reads as TGTGCCAGCAGTTACTCAACAGGGGGGAAGTCGGACACTGAAGCTTTCTTT.

The rearrangement links TRBV14 to TRBJ1-1; 7 nucleotides line up with TRBD1. CDR3 size: 13 residues. V was pared by 4 bases and J by 8 bases, with 7 bases of the junction left unmatched. The germline CDR1 and CDR2 sequences are SGHDN and FVKESK. The CDR3 sequence: CASSRNAGGEAFF. CDR3 nucleotides: TGTGCCAGCAGCCGGAACGCAGGGGGGGAAGCTTTCTTT.

The chain has TRBV5-1 and TRBJ2-2; D possibly corresponds to TRBD1 (5 bases). Per the germline V gene, CDR1 is SGHRS and CDR2 is YFSETQ. Between the trimmed V and J ends, which lost 1 base and 3 bases, there was a span of 10 bases. CDR3 length: 15 amino acids. CDR3 in DNA: TGCGCCAGCAGCTTGATGGGGCCAGACACCGGGGAGCTGTTTTTT. Its protein product is CASSLMGPDTGELFF. Drawing the rest from reference TRBV5-1 and TRBJ2-2, the complete variable domain is KAGVTQTPRYLIKTRGQQVTLSCSPISGHRSVSWYQQTPGQGLQFLFEYFSETQRNKGNFPGRFSGRQFSNSRSEMNVSTLELGDSALYLCASSLMGPDTGELFFGEGSRLTVL.

Written as DNA, the CDR3 is TGTGCCAGCAGCGAGACTAGCGGGATTTTAACAAGCTACGAGCAGTACTTC. It specifies CASSETSGILTSYEQYF. The chain couples TRBV12-3 or TRBV12-4 to TRBJ2-7; 11 bases align to TRBD2. The CDR3 sequence is 17 residues long. The V gene end was trimmed by 6 bases and the J gene end by 3 bases; junction bases not matched to a gene: 13.

This clonotype was counted ten times or more. This sequence joins TRBV27 and TRBJ2-3; TRBD2 might be the D (5 bases). V was shortened by 3 bases and J by 0 bases, with 13 bases between the two germline ends. Germline assignment: CDR1 MNHEY and CDR2 SMNVEV (reference sequence). This CDR3 has 16 amino acids. The CDR3 here is CASSFGLAGSTDTQYF. CDR3 bases: TGTGCCAGCAGTTTTGGGCTAGCTGGAAGCACAGATACGCAGTATTTT.

This clonotype was seen repeatedly, ten times or more. The V gene is TRBV7-2, the J gene TRBJ1-2; D is unresolved. CDR1 is SGHTA, CDR2 FQGNSA, per germline. Trimming pared 3 bases from V and 7 bases from J, leaving 6 bases between. This CDR3 region has 11 residues. The CDR3, as DNA: TGTGCCAGCAGCTTTCGCGGTGGCTACACCTTC. This sequence encodes CASSFRGGYTF.

This clonotype has only a few counts. The chain employs TRBV4-1 and TRBJ2-3, with a tentative D call TRBD2 (5 bases). CDR1 MGHRA and CDR2 YSYEKL come from the germline V gene. Trimming pared 1 base from V and 4 bases from J, leaving 9 bases between. The CDR3 length is 14 residues. The CDR3 nucleotides read TGCGCCAGCAGCCAAGTTATGGGAGCAGATACGCAGTATTTT. It codes for CASSQVMGADTQYF.

V usage is TRBV3-1 and J usage is TRBJ1-3; 8 bases fit TRBD1. CDR1 and CDR2 (germline): LGHDT, YNNKEL (reference sequence). This CDR3 contains 16 residues. Unmatched junction bases numbered 5, after V lost 4 bases and J lost 0 bases. CDR3 coding DNA: TGTGCCAGCAGCCCGGGACAGGCAGACTCTGGAAACACCATATATTTT. Its translation is CASSPGQADSGNTIYF.

The gene calls are TRBV19 and TRBJ2-1, with 10 bases matching TRBD2. The CDR3 covers 15 residues. V lost 2 bases and J lost 4; bases outside the gene matches: 2. CDR1 and CDR2 (germline): LNHDA, SQIVND (reference sequence). In DNA form, the CDR3 reads TGTGCCAGTAGTATAACTAGCGGGGTTTACAATGAGCAGTTCTTC. Translated: CASSITSGVYNEQFF.

This clonotype was seen at least ten times. J is TRBJ2-3 and V is TRBV18; D is uncertain. CDR3 length: 12 amino acids. V was cut by 4 bases and J by 5 bases, with 7 bases left in between. Per the germline V gene, CDR1 is KGHSH and CDR2 is LQKENI. CDR3 nucleotide sequence: TGTGCCAGCTCACAAGAAAAAGATACGCAGTATTTT. Translating it yields CASSQEKDTQYF.